This is a list of T cell receptor beta chains from one sample in a study of CD8+ T cells in alopecia areata. The assay was immunoSEQ multiplex PCR, and TCRdb's table has in-frame clones only and misses some. This table holds roughly 150,000 clones, 62% found once. The specimen was CD8+ T cells sorted from blood. Receptors were obtained from a human donor in good health. Each CDR3 is given with its conserved first and last residue. D genes are given only for firm matches. Part of the rows lack a size; the others show once, few, many or a class for expanded clones.

V: TRBV15
D: .
size: .
length: 15
J: TRBJ1-1
DNA: TGTGCCACCAGCAGAGATGGGCAGGGGACCACTGAAGCTTTCTTT
CDR3: CATSRDGQGTTEAFF

V: TRBV6-6
D: TRBD1
size: .
length: 13
J: TRBJ2-7
DNA: TGTGCCAGCGGACCGACAGGGTCCTACGAGCAGTACTTC
CDR3: CASGPTGSYEQYF

V: TRBV28
D: .
size: .
length: 11
J: TRBJ1-1
DNA: TGTGCCAGCAGTTTCGCCACTGAAGCTTTCTTT
CDR3: CASSFATEAFF

V: TRBV25-1
D: TRBD1
size: once
length: 11
J: TRBJ2-1
DNA: TGTGCCAGCCAAACAGGGGGTGAGCAGTTCTTC
CDR3: CASQTGGEQFF

V: TRBV9
D: TRBD2
size: .
length: 15
J: TRBJ2-1
DNA: TGTGCCAGCAGCGTCTGGACTAGCGCTAACAATGAGCAGTTCTTC
CDR3: CASSVWTSANNEQFF

V: TRBV5-1
D: TRBD2
size: .
length: 20
J: TRBJ2-4
DNA: TGCGCCAGCAGCCCTTACGACGGTCTAGCGGGAGTAGGGGGCAAAAACATTCAGTACTTC
CDR3: CASSPYDGLAGVGGKNIQYF

V: TRBV15
D: .
size: .
length: 14
J: TRBJ2-2
DNA: TGTGCCACCAGCACGTTGGGGATCGCCGGGGAGCTGTTTTTT
CDR3: CATSTLGIAGELFF

V: TRBV19
D: .
size: once
length: 13
J: TRBJ2-5
DNA: TGTGCCAGTAGCCTCCTGGGATGGGAGACCCAGTACTTC
CDR3: CASSLLGWETQYF

V: TRBV14
D: .
size: .
length: 14
J: TRBJ2-1
DNA: TGTGCCAGCAGCCACGGGAGCTCCTACAATGAGCAGTTCTTC
CDR3: CASSHGSSYNEQFF

V: TRBV29-1
D: TRBD2
size: few
length: 18
J: TRBJ2-5
DNA: TGCAGCGTTGAGAGAGATTGGGTTCCACCCGGGGAGGGAGAGACCCAGTACTTC
CDR3: CSVERDWVPPGEGETQYF

V: TRBV29-1
D: .
size: .
length: 13
J: TRBJ1-2
DNA: TGCAGCGTTGTTGGGGACTCAGGCTATGGCTACACCTTC
CDR3: CSVVGDSGYGYTF

V: TRBV5-6
D: TRBD2
size: .
length: 14
J: TRBJ2-7
DNA: TGTGCCAGCAGCCCTCCGGGACTAGTATACGAGCAGTACTTC
CDR3: CASSPPGLVYEQYF

V: TRBV9
D: TRBD2
size: few
length: 15
J: TRBJ2-1
DNA: TGTGCCAGCAGCGTTCGGGCTAGCGGGATCAATGAGCAGTTCTTC
CDR3: CASSVRASGINEQFF

V: TRBV29-1
D: .
size: .
length: 13
J: TRBJ2-2
DNA: TGCAGCGGAATTCATACGGGGACCGGGGAGCTGTTTTTT
CDR3: CSGIHTGTGELFF

V: TRBV13
D: TRBD2
size: few
length: 16
J: TRBJ2-2
DNA: TGTGCCAGCAGCCAAGGACTAGCGGGAGTGACCGGGGAGCTGTTTTTT
CDR3: CASSQGLAGVTGELFF

V: TRBV15
D: .
size: .
length: 15
J: TRBJ2-5
DNA: TGTGCCACCAGCAGTGAACGCTGGCTCCAAGAGACCCAGTACTTC
CDR3: CATSSERWLQETQYF

V: TRBV4-1
D: TRBD2
size: .
length: 22
J: TRBJ2-5
DNA: TGCGCCAGCAGCCAATGGGCCATGACAGGCGTAAGACTAGCGGGATATGGAGAGACCCAGTACTTC
CDR3: CASSQWAMTGVRLAGYGETQYF

V: TRBV29-1
D: .
size: .
length: 12
J: TRBJ2-7
DNA: TGCAGCGTGCGGGACACAGATTACGAGCAGTACTTC
CDR3: CSVRDTDYEQYF

V: TRBV29-1
D: .
size: .
length: 15
J: TRBJ2-6
DNA: TGCAGCGTTGAAGGGCTAAGCTCTGGGGCCAACGTCCTGACTTTC
CDR3: CSVEGLSSGANVLTF

V: TRBV29-1
D: .
size: .
length: 14
J: TRBJ2-2
DNA: TGCAGCGTTGAAACGGGAGACCCGACCGGGGAGCTGTTTTTT
CDR3: CSVETGDPTGELFF

V: TRBV5-1
D: .
size: few
length: 13
J: TRBJ1-5
DNA: TGCGCCAGCAGCTTGGACCTAAATCAGCCCCAGCATTTT
CDR3: CASSLDLNQPQHF

V: TRBV29-1
D: TRBD2
size: few
length: 13
J: TRBJ2-1
DNA: TGCAGCGAGGGAAGCGGGACCTACAATGAGCAGTTCTTC
CDR3: CSEGSGTYNEQFF

V: TRBV5-6
D: .
size: .
length: 12
J: TRBJ2-5
DNA: TGTGCCAGCAGCTTGGGTTCGACAGCGCAGTACTTC
CDR3: CASSLGSTAQYF

V: TRBV27
D: TRBD1
size: .
length: 13
J: TRBJ1-1
DNA: TGTGCCAGCAGGAGGACAGGGGCGACTGAAGCTTTCTTT
CDR3: CASRRTGATEAFF

V: TRBV7-8
D: .
size: .
length: 15
J: TRBJ2-7
DNA: TGTGCCAGCAGCCCGACGGACCTACCATGGGGCGAGCAGTACTTC
CDR3: CASSPTDLPWGEQYF

V: TRBV2
D: TRBD2
size: .
length: 15
J: TRBJ2-7
DNA: TGTGCCAGCAGTGAAGAACTAGCGGACTCCTACGAGCAGTACTTC
CDR3: CASSEELADSYEQYF

V: TRBV4-1
D: .
size: .
length: 13
J: TRBJ2-2
DNA: TGCGCCAGCAGCTACCTAGGCACCGGGGAGCTGTTTTTT
CDR3: CASSYLGTGELFF

V: TRBV29-1
D: .
size: few
length: 14
J: TRBJ1-2
DNA: TGCAGCGTTGAAGATGTCGGGGGGCGCGGAGGCTACACCTTC
CDR3: CSVEDVGGRGGYTF

V: TRBV5-1
D: .
size: .
length: 15
J: TRBJ2-1
DNA: TGCGCCAGCAGCCCCGAGCCTACTAGGTACAATGAGCAGTTCTTC
CDR3: CASSPEPTRYNEQFF

V: TRBV7-2
D: TRBD2
size: .
length: 16
J: TRBJ2-7
DNA: TGTGCCAGCAGCGGTCGACTAGCGGGAGGTCCCTACGAGCAGTACTTC
CDR3: CASSGRLAGGPYEQYF

V: TRBV2
D: .
size: .
length: 13
J: TRBJ1-5
DNA: TGTGCCAGCAGTGTGACGACGACCCAGCCCCAGCATTTT
CDR3: CASSVTTTQPQHF

V: TRBV4-1
D: TRBD2
size: .
length: 15
J: TRBJ2-3
DNA: TGCGCCAGCAGCCAAGATAGGACTAGCGGAGATACGCAGTATTTT
CDR3: CASSQDRTSGDTQYF

V: TRBV5-4
D: .
size: .
length: 17
J: TRBJ2-7
DNA: TGTGCCAGCAGCCACGGGGCTTCACACAGTCTCTGGTACGAGCAGTACTTC
CDR3: CASSHGASHSLWYEQYF

V: TRBV25-1
D: .
size: .
length: 12
J: TRBJ2-7
DNA: TGTGCCAGCAGTGAATTAGGGTCCGAGCAGTACTTC
CDR3: CASSELGSEQYF

V: TRBV6-1
D: .
size: .
length: 15
J: TRBJ2-7
DNA: TGTGCCAGCAATGTCGGAGCCTCCCGATCCTACGAGCAGTACTTC
CDR3: CASNVGASRSYEQYF

V: TRBV7-2
D: TRBD1
size: .
length: 16
J: TRBJ1-1
DNA: TGTGCCAGCAGCTCCTACAGGGGGCCGACGAACACTGAAGCTTTCTTT
CDR3: CASSSYRGPTNTEAFF

V: TRBV27
D: .
size: .
length: 16
J: TRBJ2-3
DNA: TGTGCCAGCAGTATGGGCCCGGAGAGTGCACAAGATACGCAGTATTTT
CDR3: CASSMGPESAQDTQYF

V: TRBV6-1
D: TRBD1
size: .
length: 14
J: TRBJ2-7
DNA: TGTGCCAGCAGTGCCGGGACAGGGGGCCACGAGCAGTACTTC
CDR3: CASSAGTGGHEQYF

V: TRBV27
D: .
size: .
length: 13
J: TRBJ2-7
DNA: TGTGCCAGCAGTTCCGACGCGGGTTGGGAGCAGTACTTC
CDR3: CASSSDAGWEQYF

V: TRBV4-1
D: .
size: once
length: 16
J: TRBJ2-1
DNA: TGCGCCAGCAGCCTCTCGGACTTTATCCGCCCCAATGAGCAGTTCTTC
CDR3: CASSLSDFIRPNEQFF

V: TRBV15
D: TRBD2
size: .
length: 19
J: TRBJ2-7
DNA: TGTGCCACCAGCAGAGAAACTAGCGGGAGGGCCGGAGGCTTCTACGAGCAGTACTTC
CDR3: CATSRETSGRAGGFYEQYF

V: TRBV4-1
D: .
size: few
length: 15
J: TRBJ2-5
DNA: TGCGCCAGCAGCCAAGGTTGGGGTTACCAAGAGACCCAGTACTTC
CDR3: CASSQGWGYQETQYF

V: TRBV5-4
D: TRBD1
size: .
length: 15
J: TRBJ1-1
DNA: TGTGCCAGCAGCCCCAGGGGGCGGGAGGACACTGAAGCTTTCTTT
CDR3: CASSPRGREDTEAFF

V: TRBV29-1
D: .
size: .
length: 15
J: TRBJ2-6
DNA: TGCAGCGTTCGCTTTCTCGGCTCTGGGGCCAACGTCCTGACTTTC
CDR3: CSVRFLGSGANVLTF

V: TRBV7-6
D: .
size: .
length: 17
J: TRBJ2-5
DNA: TGTGCCAGCAGCCGACCCCCCGCCGAGCCGTACCAAGAGACCCAGTACTTC
CDR3: CASSRPPAEPYQETQYF

V: TRBV7-9
D: TRBD2
size: .
length: 15
J: TRBJ2-7
DNA: TGTGCCAGCAGCATTCTAGCGGGAGTAACCTACGAGCAGTACTTC
CDR3: CASSILAGVTYEQYF

V: TRBV4-1
D: TRBD2
size: .
length: 17
J: TRBJ2-1
DNA: TGCGCCAGCAGCCGAAAAGAAACTAGCGGGATAGGGAGTGAGCAGTTCTTC
CDR3: CASSRKETSGIGSEQFF

V: TRBV25-1
D: .
size: few
length: 14
J: TRBJ2-1
DNA: TGTGCCAGCAGTGAATTCCCCGGTTACAATGAGCAGTTCTTC
CDR3: CASSEFPGYNEQFF

V: TRBV19
D: TRBD2
size: few
length: 16
J: TRBJ2-1
DNA: TGTGCCAGTAGTACTCGCACTAGCGGGAGAATCAATGAGCAGTTCTTC
CDR3: CASSTRTSGRINEQFF

V: TRBV20-1
D: .
size: .
length: 11
J: TRBJ2-1
DNA: TGCAGTGCTAGGAGCCTAGCCTTTCAGTTCTTC
CDR3: CSARSLAFQFF

V: TRBV4-2
D: .
size: few
length: 13
J: TRBJ2-1
DNA: TGTGCCAGCAGCCAAGCTATGGGGGATGAGCAGTTCTTC
CDR3: CASSQAMGDEQFF

V: TRBV23-1
D: .
size: .
length: 13
J: TRBJ2-7
DNA: TGCGCCAGCAGTCGAAAGGCCCGCTACGAGCAGTACTTC
CDR3: CASSRKARYEQYF

V: TRBV7-9
D: TRBD1
size: few
length: 16
J: TRBJ1-2
DNA: TGTGCCAGCAGCTCGGTAGACAGGGAGGCTAACTATGGCTACACCTTC
CDR3: CASSSVDREANYGYTF

V: TRBV19
D: .
size: few
length: 13
J: TRBJ1-1
DNA: TGTGCCAGTAGTATTAGGGGCCGCACTGAAGCTTTCTTT
CDR3: CASSIRGRTEAFF

V: TRBV7-4
D: TRBD2
size: .
length: 18
J: TRBJ2-5
DNA: TGTGCCAGCAGCCAAGGGACTAGCGGGAGGGACTACCAAGAGACCCAGTACTTC
CDR3: CASSQGTSGRDYQETQYF

V: TRBV9
D: TRBD2
size: .
length: 14
J: TRBJ2-1
DNA: TGTGCCAGCAGCGCTGCTAGCGGGATTAATGAGCAGTTCTTC
CDR3: CASSAASGINEQFF

V: TRBV13
D: .
size: few
length: 11
J: TRBJ2-7
DNA: TGTGCCAGCAGCTTAGGGAGCGAGCAGTACTTC
CDR3: CASSLGSEQYF